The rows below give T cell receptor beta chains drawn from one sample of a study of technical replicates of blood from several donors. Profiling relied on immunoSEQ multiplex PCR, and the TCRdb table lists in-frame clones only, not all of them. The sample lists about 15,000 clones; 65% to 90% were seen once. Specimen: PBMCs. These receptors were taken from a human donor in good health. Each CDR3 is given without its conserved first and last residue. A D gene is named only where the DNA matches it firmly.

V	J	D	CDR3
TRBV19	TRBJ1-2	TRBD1	ASSSGRTGGHGYT
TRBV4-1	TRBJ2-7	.	ASSQEEAKNYEQY
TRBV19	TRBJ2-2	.	ASSIVSAGELF
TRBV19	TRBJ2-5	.	ASSTGVMWETQY
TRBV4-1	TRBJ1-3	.	ASSQDTVRNTIY
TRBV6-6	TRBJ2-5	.	ASTLSGVNQETQY
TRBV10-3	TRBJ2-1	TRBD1	AIRIDRGENEQF
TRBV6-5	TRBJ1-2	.	ASSSTTGRYGYT
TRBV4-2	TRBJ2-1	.	ASSQEPAANEQF
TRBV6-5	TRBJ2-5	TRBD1	ASSYFRDRGRETQY
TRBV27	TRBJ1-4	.	ASSLQGTNEKLF
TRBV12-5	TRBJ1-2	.	ASGLVGLRTERTNYGYT
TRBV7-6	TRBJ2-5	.	ASSLGQGETQY
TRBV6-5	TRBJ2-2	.	ASSGRIGTGELF